The clone carrying this T cell receptor beta chain was recorded many times. As yet, its antigen is unknown. Coverage ceases 3 residues before the CDR3 finishes, and the germline J gene fills in the end. The entry originates in a study of T cell clonality in common variable immunodeficiency. After removal of 1 base from V and 1 base from J, the junction contained 8 bases not matched to a gene. There are 17 residues in the CDR3. Germline CDR1 is DFQATT and CDR2 is SNEGSKA (reference sequence). Assay used: immunoSEQ multiplex PCR; TCRdb lists only in-frame clones, some missing. Reported are around 34,000 clones, none seen only once; the ten largest carry approximately 3.2%. Study-wide points: Reportedly, TCR beta sequences from common variable immunodeficiency showed fewer deletions and N-nucleotide insertions. Shared TCRbeta clones were fewer between CVID subjects than controls.

This rearrangement joins TRBV20-1 to TRBJ2-2; 8 nucleotides align to TRBD2. The TCR sequence derives from a person aged 18 to 70 in good health. The specimen sequenced was peripheral blood mononuclear cells. The CDR3 bases that were read are TGCAGTGCTAGAGGTCCTAGGGCGGGAGGGAACACCGGGGAG. The encoded protein is CSARGPRAGGNTGE. Given in full, the CDR3 is CSARGPRAGGNTGELFF.